This TCR beta chain was documented in a study of blood T cell repertoires in COVID-19. Study at large: Sample material is recorded as cDNA or gDNA derived from T cells, B-cell-depleted T cells, or PBMCs.

Two negative PCRs, clearance, or symptom resolution had been documented for recovered Cohort 3 donors. Data came from immunoSEQ multiplex PCR; TCRdb stores just in-frame clones and leaves some out. The repertoire has approximately 300,000 clones, 80% to 90% of them found once; the top ten carry about 10%. The receptor comes from a woman between 18 and 30 years old who had recovered from COVID-19. The material sequenced was PBMCs or T cells enriched from blood (not recorded which).

The CDR3, as DNA: TGCGCCAGCAGCTCGGTAGGGGGCGGCAATCAGCCCCAGCATTTT. This codes for CASSSVGGGNQPQHF. The chain couples TRBV5-1 to TRBJ1-5; 7 nucleotides match TRBD1. V was pared by 3 bases and J by 2 bases, with 5 bases of the junction left unmatched. The CDR3 is made up of 15 amino acids. Germline lookup yields CDR1 SGHRS and CDR2 YFSETQ. Complete variable domain (other parts from reference TRBV5-1 and TRBJ1-5): KAGVTQTPRYLIKTRGQQVTLSCSPISGHRSVSWYQQTPGQGLQFLFEYFSETQRNKGNFPGRFSGRQFSNSRSEMNVSTLELGDSALYLCASSSVGGGNQPQHFGDGTRLSIL.